The 24 T cell receptor beta chains below come from one sample, sequenced in a study of shared clonotypes between healthy human individuals. In the naive CD8 group, cells lacked CD45RO and were positively selected for CCR7, so terminally differentiated effector memory CD45RA+ cells were left out. Clones were sequenced by immunoSEQ multiplex PCR, and TCRdb holds only the in-frame ones, with some missing. Of about 2.1 million clones listed, approximately 94% are singletons. The sample consisted of naive CD8+ T cells from PBMCs. The receptors derive from a man between 18 and 35 years old in good health. Some clones in this sample may be carry-over from other donors' samples.

The chain links TRBV7-3 to TRBJ2-1, with unresolved D. The CDR3 runs to 15 residues. V was cut by 4 bases and J by 6 bases, with 16 bases left in between. Germline-derived CDR1 and CDR2 are SGHTA and FQGTGA. DNA of the CDR3: TGTGCCAGCAGCTCTCGCGGTAGTCTAGTCAATGAGCAGTTCTTC. Amino acid sequence: CASSSRGSLVNEQFF. The entire variable domain, with the rest obtained from reference TRBV7-3 and TRBJ2-1, is as follows: GAGVSQTPSNKVTEKGKYVELRCDPISGHTALYWYRQSLGQGPEFLIYFQGTGAADDSGLPNDRFFAVRPEGSVSTLKIQRTERGDSAVYLCASSSRGSLVNEQFFGPGTRLTVL.

The chain has TRBV30 and TRBJ2-2, with D possibly being TRBD2 (6 bases). CDR1 is GTSNPN, CDR2 SVGIG, per germline (reference sequence). The CDR3 spans 14 residues. Trimming removed 4 bases at V and 4 bases at J, with 13 bases between. The DNA of the CDR3 is TGTGCCTGGACTACGGGAGCGGGCACCGGGGAGCTGTTTTTT. Amino acid sequence: CAWTTGAGTGELFF.

The chain carries TRBV27 and TRBJ1-5; tentative D call: TRBD1 (5 bases). The length of the CDR3 is 16 residues. Germline CDR1 and CDR2: MNHEY and SMNVEV (reference sequence). Trimming shortened V by 5 bases and J by 7 bases, and 21 bases separated the two germline ends. CDR3 loop: CASSPGQARAGQPQHF. CDR3 nucleotide sequence: TGTGCCAGCAGTCCCGGACAAGCCAGGGCGGGGCAGCCCCAGCATTTT.

The V call is TRBV4-1, the J call TRBJ2-7; a possible D gene is TRBD1 (5 bases). The CDR3 covers 16 residues. V was trimmed by 1 base and J by 6 bases, leaving 19 bases between them. Looked up from germline, CDR1 is MGHRA and CDR2 is YSYEKL. The CDR3 spells CASSQARVTGGAEQYF. The CDR3 DNA reads as TGCGCCAGCAGCCAAGCAAGGGTTACCGGTGGGGCCGAGCAGTACTTC.

The chain combines TRBV9 with TRBJ1-1; 7 bases fit TRBD1. V lost 4 bases, J lost 0 bases, and 6 bases stayed unmatched. The CDR3 is made up of 15 amino acids. Germline V lookup: CDR1 SGDLS, CDR2 YYNGEE. CDR3 residues: CASSTATGMNTEAFF. The CDR3 region has the DNA TGTGCCAGCAGCACCGCGACAGGGATGAACACTGAAGCTTTCTTT.

The V and J genes are TRBV27 and TRBJ2-7, with TRBD1 as a possible D gene (5 bases). In germline, CDR1 is MNHEY, CDR2 SMNVEV (reference sequence). The germline V and J ends were trimmed by 1 base and 6 bases, with 10 bases remaining between them. This CDR3 spans 13 amino acids. The CDR3 loop is CASSLLTRVEQYF. The DNA of the CDR3 is TGTGCCAGCAGTTTATTAACCAGGGTCGAGCAGTACTTC.

V usage is TRBV5-6 and J usage is TRBJ2-1; D gene ambiguous. This CDR3 is 17 amino acids long. Germline V gene data show CDR1 as SGHDT and CDR2 as YYEEEE. V lost 3 bases to trimming and J lost 4 bases, with 20 bases between them. The CDR3 nucleotides are TGTGCCAGCAGCTCGAGTGGCGTTTGGACGGAGTACAATGAGCAGTTCTTC. Protein: CASSSSGVWTEYNEQFF.

This chain's CDR3 is CASSLSEGEQYF. The CDR3 DNA reads as TGTGCCAGCAGCCTTTCCGAGGGCGAGCAGTACTTC. This chain connects TRBV7-8 to TRBJ2-7, with TRBD2 as a possible D gene (5 bases). This CDR3 contains 12 residues. Trimming removed 5 bases at V and 6 bases at J, with 11 bases between. CDR1 SGHVS and CDR2 FQNEAQ come from the germline V gene. Combining the CDR3 with reference TRBV7-8 and TRBJ2-7 gives the whole variable domain GAGVSQSPRYKVAKRGQDVALRCDPISGHVSLFWYQQALGQGPEFLTYFQNEAQLDKSGLPSDRFFAERPEGSVSTLKIQRTQQEDSAVYLCASSLSEGEQYFGPGTRLTVT.

The chain recombines TRBV6-5 with TRBJ2-3; TRBD1 aligns across 10 bases. V was pared by 4 bases and J by 2 bases, with 3 bases of the junction left unmatched. From germline, CDR1 is MNHEY and CDR2 SVGAGI. The CDR3 loop spans 15 amino acids. The CDR3 DNA reads TGTGCCAGCAGTTTTGGGACAGGGGTCACAGATACGCAGTATTTT. Its protein product is CASSFGTGVTDTQYF.

This clone has only one observation. The V and J genes are TRBV4-2 and TRBJ2-7, with a tentative D call TRBD2 (6 bases). Germline CDR1 is LGHNA and CDR2 is YNFKEQ. The CDR3 runs 14 residues. Trimming cost V 2 bases and J 3 bases, with 11 bases left between them. Here the CDR3 DNA reads TGTGCCAGCAGCCAAACCCGGGACTTCTACGAGCAGTACTTC. Amino acids: CASSQTRDFYEQYF.

The V gene is TRBV4-1, the J gene TRBJ2-7; 13 bases map to TRBD2. The V gene end was trimmed by 4 bases and the J gene end by 1 base; junction bases not matched to a gene: 7. The CDR3 runs 17 residues. In germline, CDR1 is MGHRA, CDR2 YSYEKL. DNA of the CDR3: TGCGCCAGCAGCCGCGGCGGGGGACTAGCGGGGTCCTACGAGCAGTACTTC. This gives the protein CASSRGGGLAGSYEQYF.

The chain carries TRBV11-3 and TRBJ2-1, with D perhaps matching TRBD1 (6 bases). The V end was cut by 5 bases, the J end by 0 bases, with 11 bases between. This CDR3 region has 15 residues. Germline CDR1 is SGHNT and CDR2 is YENEEA. CDR3 nucleotide sequence: TGTGCCAGCAGCCAGGACAGCAGCTCCTACAATGAGCAGTTCTTC. Its translation is CASSQDSSSYNEQFF.

This sequence joins TRBV30 and TRBJ2-2; perhaps D is TRBD1 or TRBD2 (6 bases each). V was pared by 3 bases and J by 3 bases, with 11 bases between. In germline, CDR1 is GTSNPN, CDR2 SVGIG (reference sequence). This CDR3 has 14 residues. The chain's CDR3 is CAWRGGYDTGELFF. DNA for the CDR3: TGTGCCTGGAGGGGGGGCTACGACACCGGGGAGCTGTTTTTT.

CDR3 sequence reads: CASSPTTRLAGVTGELFF. CDR3 sequence (DNA): TGTGCCAGCAGCCCGACAACCAGACTAGCGGGAGTCACCGGGGAGCTGTTTTTT. The chain joins TRBV11-2 to TRBJ2-2, with TRBD2 matching over 12 bases. The CDR3 has 18 amino acids. V gave up 5 bases and J gave up 4 bases; unmatched junction bases: 11. Germline lookup yields CDR1 SGHAT and CDR2 FQNNGV.

The CDR3 DNA reads as TGTGCCAGCAGCCGTAGCGGGAGGGGATACGAGCAGTACTTC. Its translation is CASSRSGRGYEQYF. The chain carries TRBV7-8 and TRBJ2-7; TRBD2 aligns across 11 bases. The CDR3 has 14 amino acids. Germline CDR1 SGHVS, CDR2 FQNEAQ. The J segment lost 4 bases and the V segment lost 5 bases, leaving 4 bases of the junction unmatched. Using reference TRBV7-8 and TRBJ2-7 for the parts outside the CDR3, the full variable domain is GAGVSQSPRYKVAKRGQDVALRCDPISGHVSLFWYQQALGQGPEFLTYFQNEAQLDKSGLPSDRFFAERPEGSVSTLKIQRTQQEDSAVYLCASSRSGRGYEQYFGPGTRLTVT.

The V and J genes are TRBV27 and TRBJ2-7, with a possible D match to TRBD1 (5 bases). The V end lost 2 bases, the J end lost 6 bases, and 14 bases lay between the germline ends. The CDR3 loop spans 14 amino acids. The germline gives CDR1 MNHEY, CDR2 SMNVEV (reference sequence). The CDR3: CASSLGGAPAEQYF. CDR3 nucleotide sequence: TGTGCCAGCAGTTTAGGTGGGGCCCCCGCCGAGCAGTACTTC.

The rearrangement uses TRBV4-2 and TRBJ2-1; D unresolved. CDR3 length: 13 residues. Per germline, CDR1 LGHNA and CDR2 YNFKEQ. V was pared by 4 bases and J by 8 bases, with 12 bases between. CDR3 protein: CASSPLVRDEQFF. CDR3 DNA sequence: TGTGCCAGCAGCCCGTTAGTACGCGATGAGCAGTTCTTC.

The chain links TRBV19 to TRBJ1-1, with no clear D. CDR3 length: 15 amino acids. Trimming cost V 5 bases and J 2 bases, with 15 bases left between them. Per germline, CDR1 LNHDA and CDR2 SQIVND (reference sequence). CDR3 nucleotide sequence: TGTGCCAGTAGTTTCCGTAGACACCTAAACACTGAAGCTTTCTTT. This encodes CASSFRRHLNTEAFF.

This clone was observed a few times. The chain couples TRBV7-9 to TRBJ2-2; the match to TRBD2 covers 8 bases. Losses at the gene ends were 2 bases for V and 5 bases for J; bases not matched to a gene: 4. Germline CDR1 SEHNR, CDR2 FQNEAQ (reference sequence). CDR3 size: 15 residues. The CDR3 region has the DNA TGTGCCAGCAGCTTATCTAGCGGGCGGACCGGGGAGCTGTTTTTT. It translates to CASSLSSGRTGELFF.

V and J are TRBV10-3 and TRBJ2-7; TRBD2 aligns across 11 bases. Germline CDR1 reads ENHRY; CDR2 reads SYGVKD. The length of the CDR3 is 17 residues. V lost 0 bases to trimming and J lost 2 bases; unmatched junction nucleotides: 6. The CDR3 loop reads CAISESGLADYAYEQYF. The DNA for the CDR3 is TGTGCCATCAGTGAGTCGGGACTAGCGGATTATGCCTACGAGCAGTACTTC.

The V gene is TRBV28, the J gene TRBJ2-7, with D unresolved. CDR3 size: 12 residues. Germline V gene sequence: CDR1 MDHEN, CDR2 SYDVKM. Trimming removed 6 bases at V and 4 bases at J, with 10 bases between. Here the CDR3 reads CASSNTVYEQYF. The CDR3 nucleotides are TGTGCCAGCAGCAATACCGTTTACGAGCAGTACTTC. The full variable domain, completed using reference TRBV28 and TRBJ2-7, is DVKVTQSSRYLVKRTGEKVFLECVQDMDHENMFWYRQDPGLGLRLIYFSYDVKMKEKGDIPEGYSVSREKKERFSLILESASTNQTSMYLCASSNTVYEQYFGPGTRLTVT.

The rearrangement links TRBV7-3 to TRBJ1-1; TRBD1 might be the D (5 bases). With 0 bases removed from V and 6 bases from J, the gap between germline ends came to 11 bases. CDR3 length: 14 residues. The germline gives CDR1 SGHTA, CDR2 FQGTGA. The CDR3 is CASSLTGAAAEAFF. The DNA of the CDR3 is TGTGCCAGCAGCTTAACCGGGGCAGCGGCTGAAGCTTTCTTT.

The V call is TRBV30, the J call TRBJ1-2, with D uncertain. CDR3 length: 15 residues. Trimming removed 1 base from V and 3 bases from J, with 15 bases in between. Germline V gene sequence: CDR1 GTSNPN, CDR2 SVGIG (reference sequence). The CDR3 DNA is TGTGCCTGGAGTGCCCCAAAAGCTGGGGACTATGGCTACACCTTC. Its translation is CAWSAPKAGDYGYTF.

The V and J genes are TRBV28 and TRBJ1-1; D is unclear. The germline CDR1 and CDR2 sequences are MDHEN and SYDVKM. CDR3 length: 12 amino acids. Trimming cost V 2 bases and J 5 bases, with 6 bases left between them. CDR3 protein: CASSLGKTEAFF. CDR3 coding DNA: TGTGCCAGCAGTTTAGGTAAGACTGAAGCTTTCTTT.